The 18 T cell receptor beta chains reported below all come from one sample, sequenced in a study of cytomegalovirus exposure and HLA in healthy donors. Amplification used 60 Vbeta primers and 13 Jbeta primers. Sequenced by immunoSEQ multiplex PCR; TCRdb stores in-frame clones only, minus some. The table lists about 140,000 clones, more than 70% of them singletons. The sample was PBMCs. The receptor set was obtained from a man aged 50-60 years in good health and CMV-seronegative.

The chain is built from TRBV10-1 and TRBJ2-7; 9 bases align to TRBD1. The V segment lost 3 bases and the J segment 3 bases; nucleotides outside the gene matches: 6. CDR3 size: 15 residues. CDR1 WNHNN and CDR2 SYGVQD come from the germline V gene (reference sequence). CDR3 nucleotides: TGCGCCAGCAGTGATCCCGGGACAGGGATCTACGAGCAGTACTTC. It codes for CASSDPGTGIYEQYF.

With respect to this clone: Likely a read error: the CDR3 ends without its conserved phenylalanine or tryptophan. The chain employs TRBV4-1 and TRBJ1-2; D might be TRBD1 (6 bases). The CDR3 is 14 residues long. V gave up 2 bases and J gave up 2 bases, with 9 bases separating them. Germline lookup yields CDR1 MGHRA and CDR2 YSYEKL. CDR3 in DNA: TGCGCCAGCAGCCAATCGGACAGAAACTATGGCTACACCCTC. It yields the protein CASSQSDRNYGYTL.

This clone was picked up a small number of times. The V and J genes are TRBV6-5 and TRBJ2-3, with a weak D call TRBD2 (5 bases). Looked up from germline, CDR1 is MNHEY and CDR2 is SVGAGI. There are 16 residues in the CDR3. Trimming stripped 0 bases from V and 2 bases from J, with 12 bases between. CDR3 sequence: CASSYSRAGYTDTQYF. CDR3 nucleotides: TGTGCCAGCAGTTACTCGAGGGCAGGATACACAGATACGCAGTATTTT.

This clone was recorded a few times. Other DNA sequences in the same sample also yield this CDR3. V is TRBV6-1 and J is TRBJ2-7; D possibly corresponds to TRBD2 (5 bases). Germline V gives CDR1 MNHNS, CDR2 SASEGT. This CDR3 region has 11 residues. V lost 2 bases and J lost 7, with 6 bases in between. In DNA form, the CDR3 reads TGTGCCAGCAGTGAACGGGGTGAGCAGTACTTC. This gives the protein CASSERGEQYF.

CDR3 residues: CASSSGTVNSPLHF. The DNA for the CDR3 is TGTGCCAGCAGTTCCGGGACAGTAAATTCACCCCTCCACTTT. The chain has TRBV6-5 and TRBJ1-6, with TRBD1 matching 7 bases. CDR1 is MNHEY and CDR2 is SVGAGI in the germline V gene. The V and J ends lost 4 bases and 7 bases, in that order; junction bases with no gene match: 4. This CDR3 is 14 amino acids long.

J is TRBJ1-1 and V is TRBV4-2, with D maybe TRBD1 (5 bases). There are 15 residues in the CDR3. The germline V gene encodes CDR1 LGHNA and CDR2 YNFKEQ. Trimming shortened V by 0 bases and J by 4 bases, and 12 bases separated the two germline ends. The CDR3 coding sequence is TGTGCCAGCAGCCAAGAATCGATTAGGGGCACTGAAGCTTTCTTT. This gives the protein CASSQESIRGTEAFF.

The count of this clone is one. The rearrangement links TRBV6-1 to TRBJ2-5; TRBD2 matches 9 bases. CDR1 is MNHNS and CDR2 is SASEGT in the germline V gene. Trimming cost V 0 bases and J 1 base; bases outside gene matches: 0. The CDR3 contains 15 residues. For the CDR3, the DNA is TGTGCCAGCAGTGAAGCGCGGGGGGGCCAAGAGACCCAGTACTTC. This codes for CASSEARGGQETQYF.

The chain combines TRBV11-3 with TRBJ2-7; D unresolved. CDR1 SGHNT and CDR2 YENEEA come from the germline V gene. CDR3 length equals 17 residues. Trimming shortened V by 1 base and J by 0 bases, and 16 bases separated the two germline ends. CDR3 region: CASSLGFAVSYSYEQYF. The CDR3 DNA sequence: TGTGCCAGCAGCTTAGGATTCGCAGTTTCTTACTCCTACGAGCAGTACTTC.

The chain uses TRBV27 and TRBJ1-4; weak D call: TRBD1 (6 bases). The V gene lost 5 bases and the J gene lost 8 bases, with 12 bases spanning the gap. Germline V gene lookup returns CDR1 MNHEY and CDR2 SMNVEV (reference sequence). This CDR3 is 13 amino acids long. This chain's CDR3 is CASSLRGYEKLFF. The CDR3, as DNA: TGTGCCAGCAGTCTGAGGGGGTACGAAAAACTGTTTTTT.

This clone appeared a single time. J is TRBJ2-5 and V is TRBV9; 12 nucleotides agree with TRBD1. The CDR3 sequence is 15 residues long. The junction had 3 bases not matched to a gene; V was cut back by 3 bases and J by 3 bases. Germline CDR1 and CDR2: SGDLS and YYNGEE. The CDR3 protein is CASSAGTGGEETQYF. DNA of the CDR3: TGTGCCAGCAGCGCGGGGACAGGGGGCGAAGAGACCCAGTACTTC.

The CDR3 DNA reads as TGTGCCAGCAGTTACTCCGTTGGCGGGGGGGCCAGTGAGCAGTTCTTC. Its protein is CASSYSVGGGASEQFF. V usage is TRBV6-5 and J usage is TRBJ2-1, with 9 nucleotides matching TRBD2. This CDR3 is built from 16 residues. Germline V lookup: CDR1 MNHEY, CDR2 SVGAGI. Unmatched junction bases numbered 9, after V lost 0 bases and J lost 9 bases.

The chain couples TRBV6-5 to TRBJ2-1; D is uncertain. The germline CDR1 and CDR2 sequences are MNHEY and SVGAGI. V was pared by 7 bases and J by 4 bases, with 11 bases between. CDR3 size: 13 residues. In nucleotides, the CDR3 is TGTGCCAGCAAGGAGACTTTTTACAATGAGCAGTTCTTC. As protein: CASKETFYNEQFF.

This chain connects TRBV14 to TRBJ1-2, with D maybe TRBD1 (5 bases). There are 19 residues in the CDR3. V lost 3 bases to trimming and J lost 6 bases, with 29 bases between them. Looked up from germline, CDR1 is SGHDN and CDR2 is FVKESK. CDR3 sequence: CASSHDPTREGPVTDGYTF. CDR3 DNA sequence: TGTGCCAGCAGCCACGACCCGACCAGGGAGGGACCCGTGACGGATGGCTACACCTTC.

The J gene is TRBJ2-3, the V gene TRBV21-1; the table's D call, TRBD2, was not checked against the DNA. TRBV21-1 corresponds to a pseudogene. The CDR3 runs 18 residues. CDR3 nucleotide sequence: TGTGCCAGCAGCAAAGGGGGACTAGCGGGGGTGGGGACAGATACGCAGTATTTT. Protein product: CASSKGGLAGVGTDTQYF.

The rearrangement links TRBV7-3 to TRBJ2-1, with TRBD1 matching over 10 bases. CDR3 length: 15 residues. Germline lookup yields CDR1 SGHTA and CDR2 FQGTGA. J lost 7 bases, V lost 3 bases, and 6 bases had no gene match. DNA of the CDR3: TGTGCCAGCAGCTTGACAGGGGGCAAAGGGAATGAGCAGTTCTTC. The encoded protein is CASSLTGGKGNEQFF. Supplemented by reference TRBV7-3 and TRBJ2-1, the full variable domain reads GAGVSQTPSNKVTEKGKYVELRCDPISGHTALYWYRQSLGQGPEFLIYFQGTGAADDSGLPNDRFFAVRPEGSVSTLKIQRTERGDSAVYLCASSLTGGKGNEQFFGPGTRLTVL.

The J gene is TRBJ2-7, the V gene TRBV18, with 14 bases that match TRBD2. Trimming cost V 0 bases and J 3 bases; bases outside gene matches: 1. The CDR3 totals 16 residues. CDR1 and CDR2 from the germline V gene are KGHSH and LQKENI. In DNA form, the CDR3 reads TGTGCCAGCTCACCACCGGGACTAGCGGGAGTCTACGAGCAGTACTTC. This sequence encodes CASSPPGLAGVYEQYF.

The chain combines TRBV6-6 with TRBJ1-4; 7 nucleotides agree with TRBD1. Germline CDR1 reads MNHNY; CDR2 reads SVGAGI (reference sequence). The CDR3 covers 15 residues. The J segment lost 12 bases and the V segment lost 5 bases, leaving 15 bases of the junction unmatched. The CDR3 sequence is CASSPDRSKRTELFF. CDR3 sequence (DNA): TGTGCCAGCAGTCCGGACAGGTCGAAGCGGACGGAACTGTTTTTT.

This clone turned up a few times. This chain links TRBV9 with TRBJ2-3; 8 bases align to TRBD2. Per germline, CDR1 SGDLS and CDR2 YYNGEE. Unmatched junction bases numbered 8, after V lost 4 bases and J lost 1 base. The CDR3 has 16 residues. The CDR3 spells CASSLGAGVRTDTQYF. CDR3 nucleotides: TGTGCCAGCAGCCTCGGAGCGGGGGTTCGCACAGATACGCAGTATTTT.